This TCR beta chain was obtained from a study of T-cell reconstitution after alpha-beta-depleted transplantation in children. This clonotype was counted at least ten times. CDR1 and CDR2 (germline): SQVTM, ANQGSEA. The V segment lost 3 bases and the J segment 5 bases; nucleotides outside the gene matches: 3. CDR3 length equals 15 residues. Preparation of the TCRbeta library was carried out with unique molecular identifiers. MiXCR, run by TCRdb on the PCR reads, gives a single entry per CDR3 protein. The sample includes 150,000 to 200,000 distinct CDR3 sequences, about 6% of them seen just once. The V and J genes are TRBV29-1 and TRBJ2-3; 15 bases align to TRBD2. This specimen was PBMCs, taken before TCRalphabeta/CD19-depleted stem cell transplant. The sequence derives from a girl less than two years old with combined immunodeficiency, due to receive a stem cell transplant. CDR3 DNA: TGCAGCGTTGAGGGACTAGCGGGGGGCAAAGATACGCAGTATTTT. Its protein is CSVEGLAGGKDTQYF.